A single sample gave rise to the 17 T cell receptor beta chains below, sequenced in a study of blood T cells in healthy people across ages. Next came a second PCR, run for about 7 to 12 cycles, which used a sample-barcoded 5' primer along with a J-beta primer mix. TCRdb independently ran MiXCR on the 5' RACE reads; one entry per CDR3 protein. The repertoire holds 1.8 million or so distinct CDR3 sequences, with roughly 43% as singletons. The source material was blood. These receptors all stem from a human donor in good health.

This chain uses TRBV12-3 or TRBV12-4 with TRBJ2-3; 7 positions match TRBD2. The CDR3 runs to 14 residues. Trimming at V came to 3 bases and at J to 5 bases, leaving 5 bases not matched to a gene. The CDR3 bases are TGTGCCAGCAGTTTGGGGGGGGATCAAGATACGCAGTATTTT. The encoded protein is CASSLGGDQDTQYF.

The chain is built from TRBV29-1 and TRBJ2-7; possibly TRBD1 for D (6 bases). V lost 4 bases, J lost 5 bases, and 18 bases lay in between. This CDR3 is 14 amino acids long. From germline, CDR1 is SQVTM and CDR2 ANQGSEA. CDR3 in amino acids: CSVAPGTSRNEQYF. DNA of the CDR3: TGCAGCGTTGCCCCCGGGACATCTCGTAACGAGCAGTACTTC.

The chain recombines TRBV5-1 with TRBJ2-7, with D perhaps matching TRBD1 or TRBD2 (6 bases each). CDR3 length equals 12 residues. Germline V gene lookup returns CDR1 SGHRS and CDR2 YFSETQ. V shed 8 bases and J shed 4 bases, with 13 bases lying between them. The CDR3 DNA reads as TGCGCCAGTCATCAAGGGGGGTACGAGCAGTACTTC. Amino acid sequence: CASHQGGYEQYF.

The V call is TRBV20-1, the J call TRBJ1-1; TRBD1 matches 7 bases. The germline gives CDR1 DFQATT, CDR2 SNEGSKA (reference sequence). This CDR3 comprises 14 residues. V dropped 5 bases and J dropped 3; count of bases not matched to a gene: 9. In DNA, the CDR3 is TGCAGTGCTTCGCCGACAGGGAGGTACACTGAAGCTTTCTTT. Protein product: CSASPTGRYTEAFF.

The gene calls are TRBV20-1 and TRBJ2-1, with D perhaps TRBD1 (7 bases). Germline assignment: CDR1 DFQATT and CDR2 SNEGSKA (reference sequence). Trimming took 6 bases from V and 4 from J, leaving 22 bases between them. The CDR3 length is 16 residues. The CDR3 spells CSAKGGRLERYNEQFF. The CDR3 nucleotides read TGCAGTGCAAAAGGGGGCCGACTAGAAAGATACAATGAGCAGTTCTTC.

This clonotype has just a few counts. The chain employs TRBV6-6 and TRBJ1-2; no clear D gene. Trimming shortened V by 2 bases and J by 1 base, and 11 bases separated the two germline ends. The CDR3 is made up of 15 amino acids. CDR1 and CDR2 from the germline V gene are MNHNY and SVGAGI (reference sequence). CDR3: CASSYRQLNNYGYTF. In DNA, the CDR3 is TGTGCCAGCAGTTACAGGCAGTTAAATAACTATGGCTACACCTTC.

V and J are TRBV2 and TRBJ1-5; no definite D call. CDR3 length: 13 amino acids. V dropped 8 bases and J dropped 3 bases, with 11 bases sitting between them. Germline V gene data show CDR1 as SNHLY and CDR2 as FYNNEI. CDR3 DNA: TGTGCCAGCGGGGAGTACCTCAATCAGCCCCAGCATTTT. Protein sequence: CASGEYLNQPQHF.

This clonotype has at least ten counts. The rearrangement joins TRBV29-1 to TRBJ2-7; 7 bases are a match to TRBD1. J gave up 4 bases and V 4 bases, and 7 bases lay outside the gene matches. This CDR3 comprises 13 residues. Germline V gene data show CDR1 as SQVTM and CDR2 as ANQGSEA. The CDR3 sequence: CSVGHRGSYEQYF. CDR3 bases: TGCAGCGTTGGCCACAGGGGATCGTACGAGCAGTACTTC.

This clonotype was detected only a few times. The chain links TRBV4-3 to TRBJ2-6; the match to TRBD2 covers 8 bases. The junction had 7 bases not matched to a gene; V was cut back by 0 bases and J by 3 bases. The CDR3 contains 18 residues. Germline V gives CDR1 LGHNA, CDR2 YSLEER. In nucleotides, the CDR3 is TGCGCCAGCAGCCAAGATCTCGGGGGGGCACTTGGGGCCAACGTCCTGACTTTC. Protein: CASSQDLGGALGANVLTF.

This clonotype was observed a few times. The rearrangement uses TRBV11-2 and TRBJ2-1, with 14 nucleotides matching TRBD2. The germline gives CDR1 SGHAT, CDR2 FQNNGV. V lost 7 bases to trimming and J lost 2 bases; unmatched junction nucleotides: 7. CDR3 size: 17 residues. CDR3 nucleotide sequence: TGTGCCAGCATCCCGGGACTAGCGGGGGCCACCTACAATGAGCAGTTCTTC. The encoded protein is CASIPGLAGATYNEQFF.

The chain joins TRBV20-1 to TRBJ2-1; D remains unclear. Germline V gene data show CDR1 as DFQATT and CDR2 as SNEGSKA (reference sequence). V was cut by 5 bases and J by 10 bases, with 15 bases left in between. CDR3 length: 12 amino acids. This CDR3 is CSAQNWGYEQFF. The CDR3 nucleotides read TGCAGTGCTCAAAACTGGGGATACGAGCAGTTCTTC.

This clonotype was seen only once. This chain uses TRBV3-1 with TRBJ1-5; no reliable D call. The V end lost 1 base, the J end lost 8 bases, and 12 bases lay between the germline ends. From germline, CDR1 is LGHDT and CDR2 YNNKEL (reference sequence). The CDR3 contains 14 residues. The CDR3: CASSQGLGGKPQHF. In DNA form, the CDR3 reads TGTGCCAGCAGCCAAGGACTGGGAGGGAAGCCCCAGCATTTT.

This sequence joins TRBV25-1 and TRBJ2-1; the D is unclear. The germline gives CDR1 MGHDK, CDR2 SYGVNS. The CDR3 runs 15 residues. Deletions cut 0 bases from V and 5 bases from J, with 11 bases between. The CDR3 sequence is CASSEYFVTNNEQFF. The CDR3 nucleotides are TGTGCCAGCAGTGAATATTTTGTCACCAACAATGAGCAGTTCTTC.

The chain joins TRBV2 to TRBJ2-1; TRBD2 is a possible D gene (6 bases). The V end lost 11 bases, the J end lost 0 bases, and 20 bases lay between the germline ends. The CDR3 is 16 residues long. The V gene's germline CDR1 is SNHLY and CDR2 FYNNEI. The CDR3 DNA follows: TGTGCCGCGGAGGGGTTATATTTCGACTCCTACAATGAGCAGTTCTTC. This translates into CAAEGLYFDSYNEQFF.

The CDR3 loop is CASSPLATSTDTQYF. The CDR3 region has the DNA TGTGCCAGCAGTCCCCTAGCGACCAGCACAGATACGCAGTATTTT. The chain links TRBV28 to TRBJ2-3, with a weak D call TRBD2 (6 bases). The V end lost 5 bases, the J end lost 0 bases, and 12 bases lay between the germline ends. Germline V gene lookup returns CDR1 MDHEN and CDR2 SYDVKM. The CDR3 spans 15 residues.

The chain recombines TRBV3-1 with TRBJ1-2; D not certain. The CDR3 sequence is 15 residues long. V was clipped by 8 bases and J by 0 bases, with 16 bases between them. Germline CDR1 LGHDT, CDR2 YNNKEL (reference sequence). DNA for the CDR3: TGTGCCAGCGGAGTATGGAATACTCCTAACTATGGCTACACCTTC. Translating gives CASGVWNTPNYGYTF.

The V and J genes are TRBV29-1 and TRBJ2-1, with D possibly matching TRBD1 (5 bases). Germline V gene data show CDR1 as SQVTM and CDR2 as ANQGSEA. V lost 7 bases to trimming and J lost 2 bases, with 15 bases between them. CDR3 size: 14 residues. The CDR3 is CSATDTMTYNEQFF. As DNA, the CDR3 is TGCAGCGCCACGGACACCATGACCTACAATGAGCAGTTCTTC.